This TCR beta chain was retrieved from a study of post-analysis software for immune sequencing data. At the level of the study: The patients showed relapsing-remitting, secondary progressive and progressive-relapsing multiple sclerosis courses. Points from the study as a whole: Higher frequency in patients than in controls was seen for about five TRBV segments, with TRBV5-6, TRBV5-1 and TRBV20-1 among them. By F measure, strong co-clustering occurred among samples prepared in the same batch.

Germline loops: CDR1 SGHRS, CDR2 YFSETQ. This CDR3 has 13 residues. Each TCR beta cDNA library carried unique molecular identifiers. Via MiXCR, TCRdb re-called the PCR reads, giving one row per CDR3 protein. The table lists roughly 800,000 distinct CDR3 sequences, roughly 50% of them singletons. About this clonotype: Its specificity is unknown. The CDR3 end shows no conserved phenylalanine or tryptophan, and so a read error is likely.

The source is a girl under 18 with multiple sclerosis. V usage is TRBV5-1 and J usage is TRBJ2-4, with a tentative D call TRBD2 (6 bases). The J call is in doubt because the DNA end fits TRBJ2-7 better. Sequencing used blood. The CDR3 nucleotides are TGCGCCAGCAGCTTGGCGGGAGTCTACGAGCAGTACCTC. Amino acid sequence: CASSLAGVYEQYL.